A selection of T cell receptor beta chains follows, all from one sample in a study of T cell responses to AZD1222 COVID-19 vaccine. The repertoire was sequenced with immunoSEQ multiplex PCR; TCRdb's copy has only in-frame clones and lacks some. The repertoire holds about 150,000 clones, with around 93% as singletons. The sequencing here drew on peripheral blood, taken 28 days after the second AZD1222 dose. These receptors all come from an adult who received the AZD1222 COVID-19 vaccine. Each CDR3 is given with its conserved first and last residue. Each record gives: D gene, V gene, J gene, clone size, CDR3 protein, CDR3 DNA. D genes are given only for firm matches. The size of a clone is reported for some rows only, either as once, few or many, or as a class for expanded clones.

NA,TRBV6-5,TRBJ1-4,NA,CASSYATGEKLFF,TGTGCCAGCAGTTACGCGACGGGTGAAAAACTGTTTTTT
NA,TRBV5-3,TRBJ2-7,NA,CARSLCDSLCPYEQYF,TGTGCCAGAAGCTTGTGCGACTCCCTATGTCCCTACGAGCAGTACTTC
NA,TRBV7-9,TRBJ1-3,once,CASSLRSRANGVGNTIYF,TGTGCCAGCAGCCTTAGATCCAGGGCTAATGGGGTTGGAAACACCATATATTTT
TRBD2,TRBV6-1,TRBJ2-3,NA,CASSDSSGRRTDTQYF,TGTGCCAGCAGTGATTCTAGCGGGAGGCGCACAGATACGCAGTATTTT
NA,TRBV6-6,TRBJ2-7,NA,CASSYIDKKYF,TGTGCCAGCAGTTACATCGACAAGAAGTACTTC
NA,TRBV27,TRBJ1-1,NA,CASSFGGGRAFF,TGTGCCAGCAGTTTCGGGGGGGGGAGGGCTTTCTTT
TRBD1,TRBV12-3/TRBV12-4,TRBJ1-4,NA,CASGGDRDEKLFF,TGTGCCAGCGGGGGCGACAGGGATGAAAAACTGTTTTTT
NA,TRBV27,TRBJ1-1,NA,CASTPVFRYRGTEAFF,TGTGCCAGCACCCCTGTTTTTCGATACCGGGGCACTGAAGCTTTCTTT
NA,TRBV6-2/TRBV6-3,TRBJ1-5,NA,CASSGGRTENQPQHF,TGTGCCAGCAGTGGAGGGAGGACGGAGAATCAGCCCCAGCATTTT
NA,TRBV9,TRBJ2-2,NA,CASSVGGGLWGAGELFF,TGTGCCAGCAGCGTAGGAGGGGGTTTGTGGGGTGCCGGGGAGCTGTTTTTT
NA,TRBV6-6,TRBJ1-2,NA,CASRLDSDYGYTF,TGTGCCAGCAGACTAGACAGTGACTATGGCTACACCTTC
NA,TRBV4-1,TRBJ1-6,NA,CASNPGPGDNSPLHF,TGCGCCAGCAACCCCGGTCCAGGGGATAATTCACCCCTCCACTTT
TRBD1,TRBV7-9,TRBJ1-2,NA,CASSDGGTVGYGYTF,TGTGCCAGCAGCGACGGGGGGACAGTTGGCTATGGCTACACCTTC
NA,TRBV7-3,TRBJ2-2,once,CASSSIGGAGELFF,TGTGCCAGCAGCTCTATTGGGGGAGCCGGGGAGCTGTTTTTT
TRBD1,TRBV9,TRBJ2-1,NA,CASSTKGAQNEQFF,TGTGCCAGCAGCACTAAGGGGGCGCAGAATGAGCAGTTCTTC
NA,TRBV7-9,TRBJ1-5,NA,CASSSPGQDWGNQPQHF,TGTGCCAGCAGCTCTCCGGGACAAGACTGGGGCAATCAGCCCCAGCATTTT
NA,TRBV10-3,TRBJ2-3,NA,CAISELRGTDTQYF,TGTGCCATCAGTGAGCTGAGGGGGACAGATACGCAGTATTTT
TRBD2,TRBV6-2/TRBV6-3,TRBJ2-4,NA,CASSYRNLAGAPKNIQYF,TGTGCCAGCAGTTACAGGAATTTAGCGGGAGCTCCCAAAAACATTCAGTACTTC
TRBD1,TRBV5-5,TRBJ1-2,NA,CASSLGQDNYGYTF,TGTGCCAGCAGCCTCGGACAGGACAACTATGGCTACACCTTC
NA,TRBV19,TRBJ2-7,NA,CASSIGLEAYEQYF,TGTGCCAGTAGTATAGGGCTGGAGGCCTACGAGCAGTACTTC
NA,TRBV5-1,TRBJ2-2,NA,CASSPNTGRGQNTGELFF,TGCGCCAGCAGCCCGAACACTGGGAGGGGGCAGAACACCGGGGAGCTGTTTTTT
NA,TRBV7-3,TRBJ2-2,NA,CASSSPGASGTSITGELFF,TGTGCCAGCAGCTCCCCAGGGGCAAGCGGGACTTCTATTACCGGGGAGCTGTTTTTT
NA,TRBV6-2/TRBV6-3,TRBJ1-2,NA,CASTPPGLGANYGYTF,TGTGCCAGCACCCCTCCAGGGTTGGGGGCTAACTATGGCTACACCTTC
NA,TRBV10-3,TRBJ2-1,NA,CAISDPVSGHNEQFF,TGTGCCATCAGTGACCCTGTCAGCGGGCACAATGAGCAGTTCTTC
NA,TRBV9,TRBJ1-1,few,CASSATGLGTEAFF,TGTGCCAGCAGCGCCACAGGGTTGGGCACTGAAGCTTTCTTT
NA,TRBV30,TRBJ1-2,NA,CAWSMVGGGGYTF,TGTGCCTGGAGTATGGTAGGGGGTGGTGGCTACACCTTC
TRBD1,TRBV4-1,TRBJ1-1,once,CASSPRDRSFEAFF,TGCGCCAGCAGCCCTCGGGACAGAAGTTTTGAAGCTTTCTTT